The present entry profiles one T cell receptor (beta chain) with its context. What it binds is unknown. Germline-derived CDR1 and CDR2 are SGHRS and YFSETQ. The CDR3 has 13 residues. With 3 bases removed from V and 3 bases from J, the gap between germline ends came to 10 bases. This record comes from a study of T-cell memory formation after mild COVID-19. Study-level points and caveats: Largely, contracting CD4+ clones fell within CM and EM, and contracting CD8+ clones within EMRA.

TCRdb re-analysed the 5' RACE reads in MiXCR, keeping a single row per CDR3 protein. The sample has about 600,000 distinct CDR3 sequences, about a fifth seen once. The specimen was PBMCs or a T cell subset sorted from them (not recorded which). The rearrangement joins TRBV5-1 to TRBJ2-7; D is perhaps TRBD1 (6 bases). The clonotype originates from an adult woman who had mild COVID-19 (a few samples of this study predate the infection). Cell type and time point are not known. CDR3 sequence: CASSSLDSYEQYF. The CDR3 DNA reads TGCGCCAGCAGCTCCTTGGACAGCTACGAGCAGTACTTC.